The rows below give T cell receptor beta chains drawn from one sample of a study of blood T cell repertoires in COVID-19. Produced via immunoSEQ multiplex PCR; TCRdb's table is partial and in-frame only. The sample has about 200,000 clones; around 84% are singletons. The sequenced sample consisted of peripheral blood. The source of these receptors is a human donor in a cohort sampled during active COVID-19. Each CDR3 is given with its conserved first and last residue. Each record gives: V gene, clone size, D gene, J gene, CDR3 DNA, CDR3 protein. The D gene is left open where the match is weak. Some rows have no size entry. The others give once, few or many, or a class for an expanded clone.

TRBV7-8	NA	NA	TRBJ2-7	TGTGCCAGCAGCTTAGTAATCCTAGCTGTTGGATACGAGCAGTACTTC	CASSLVILAVGYEQYF
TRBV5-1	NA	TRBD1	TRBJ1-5	TGCGCCAGCAGCCTACAGGGGGCAGGGCAGCCCCAGCATTTT	CASSLQGAGQPQHF
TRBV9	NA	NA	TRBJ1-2	TGTGCCAGCAGCGTCGACAGCCTCTATGGCTACACCTTC	CASSVDSLYGYTF
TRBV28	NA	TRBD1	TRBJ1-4	TGTGCCAGCAGTCTCTTCCAGGGGGCAACTAATGAAAAACTGTTTTTT	CASSLFQGATNEKLFF
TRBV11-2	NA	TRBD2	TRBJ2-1	TGTGCCAGCAGCTTAGCAGCGGGAGTCTACAATGAGCAGTTCTTC	CASSLAAGVYNEQFF
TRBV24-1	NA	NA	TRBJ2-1	TGTGCCACCAGTGATCAAAAGGTCAGTTTATCACACCCCGGGTTTCCCTACAATGAGCAGTTCTTC	CATSDQKVSLSHPGFPYNEQFF
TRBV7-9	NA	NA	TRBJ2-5	TGTGCCAGCAGCTTAATCCGCGGGGTAGAGACCCAGTACTTC	CASSLIRGVETQYF
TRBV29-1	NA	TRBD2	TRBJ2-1	TGCAGCCTAGCTAGCGGGGCCGTGTCCTACAATGAGCAGTTCTTC	CSLASGAVSYNEQFF
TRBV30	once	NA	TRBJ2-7	TGTGCCTGGACCACGTCCCGGACAAACTCCTACGAGCAGTACTTC	CAWTTSRTNSYEQYF
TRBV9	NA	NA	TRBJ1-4	TGTGCCAGCAGCGTACAGGCTGCAACTAATGAAAAACTGTTTTTT	CASSVQAATNEKLFF
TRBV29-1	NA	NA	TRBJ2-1	TGCAGCGTTGAAACTAGCACCTACAATGAGCAGTTCTTC	CSVETSTYNEQFF
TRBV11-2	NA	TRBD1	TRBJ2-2	TGTGCCAGCAGCCGCCGGGACAGGGGGAGCACCGGGGAGCTGTTTTTT	CASSRRDRGSTGELFF
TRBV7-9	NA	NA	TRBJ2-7	TGTGCCAGCAGCTTAGAGGGAGGGGGGAGCTACGAGCAGTACTTC	CASSLEGGGSYEQYF
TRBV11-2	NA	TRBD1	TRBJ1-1	TGTGCCAGCAGCTCCTACAGGGGTATTGAAGCTTTCTTT	CASSSYRGIEAFF
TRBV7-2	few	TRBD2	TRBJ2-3	TGTGCCAGCTCCAGCAGGGCAGCGGGGGGTGCAGATACGCAGTATTTT	CASSSRAAGGADTQYF
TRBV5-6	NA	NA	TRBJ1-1	TGTGCCAGCAGCTCCGGACAGCGAACGAACACTGAAGCTTTCTTT	CASSSGQRTNTEAFF
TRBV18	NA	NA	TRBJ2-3	TGTGCCAGCTCACCGAGGAGTGACACAGATACGCAGTATTTT	CASSPRSDTDTQYF
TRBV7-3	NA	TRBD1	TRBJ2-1	TGTGCCAGCAGCTTAGACAGGGGGCTTAATGAGCAGTTCTTC	CASSLDRGLNEQFF
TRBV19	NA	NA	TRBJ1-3	TGTGCCAGTAGTGCGCCAGGACAGCCCTCTGGAAACACCATATATTTT	CASSAPGQPSGNTIYF